This passage covers 28 T cell receptor beta chains from one sample sequenced in a study of Ad26.COV2.S vaccination and SARS-CoV-2 variants (dated by TCRdb to about 2021). Library preparation used the immunoSEQ multiplex PCR assay. The source is immuneACCESS, and TCRdb retained only in-frame sequences with V and J called. Part of the clones is not carried over; for the studies checked, unresolved V genes explain less than half of this, and the remainder is unexplained. This sample holds about 350,000 clones; around 83% were observed only once. The ten largest clones capture roughly 3.3% of the sample. The label giving this sample's treatment or condition can be read as: around 19 received Ad26.COV2.S at low or high dose, single or two shots; 5 received placebo; per-sample allocation not given. Repertoires of vaccine and placebo recipients were sequenced from samples taken on day 63 after the first injection.

Source: peripheral blood, taken in a trial of Ad26.COV2.S vaccine versus placebo. The receptors originated from a person between 18 and 65 years old who received the Ad26.COV2.S COVID-19 vaccine or a placebo.

The CDR3, as DNA: TGTGCCAGCAGCTTAAGCAGGTCCTCTGGAAACACCATATATTTT. Its translation: CASSLSRSSGNTIYF. The chain links TRBV7-2 to TRBJ1-3; D unresolved. The CDR3 spans 15 residues. CDR1 is SGHTA, CDR2 FQGNSA, per germline. The V end was cut by 2 bases, the J end by 0 bases, with 8 bases between.

The V call is TRBV19, the J call TRBJ1-6; D perhaps matches TRBD1 (6 bases). Germline CDR1 reads LNHDA; CDR2 reads SQIVND (reference sequence). This CDR3 region has 15 residues. V was pared by 3 bases and J by 3 bases, with 9 bases between. CDR3 amino acids: CASSIEGHYNSPLHF. In nucleotides, the CDR3 is TGTGCCAGTAGTATTGAGGGACACTATAATTCACCCCTCCACTTT.

The V gene is TRBV21-1, the J gene TRBJ2-5; the table names TRBD2, a call not compared with the DNA. TRBV21-1 is marked as a pseudogene. This CDR3 is built from 13 residues. In DNA, the CDR3 is TGTGCCAGCAGCATCTCCCCGGGGGAGACCCAGTACTTC. Translation gives CASSISPGETQYF.

The chain combines TRBV19 with TRBJ1-4; D might be TRBD1 (5 bases). Trimming took off 3 bases at V and 8 bases at J, with 13 bases between the two ends. Germline lookup yields CDR1 LNHDA and CDR2 SQIVND (reference sequence). CDR3 length: 14 residues. The CDR3 region is CASSIGARNEKLFF. CDR3 nucleotides: TGTGCCAGTAGTATTGGGGCGAGGAACGAAAAACTGTTTTTT.

In the case of this clone: Germline and junction disagree at one end, which may indicate a read error. For the CDR3, the DNA is TGCAGTGCTGGAGCAACAGCTACGCAGTATTTT. It specifies CSAGATATQYF. The chain has TRBV20-1 and TRBJ2-3; D is ambiguous. CDR3 length equals 11 residues. The V gene's germline CDR1 is DFQATT and CDR2 SNEGSKA (reference sequence).

This sequence joins TRBV27 and TRBJ2-1; 14 positions agree with TRBD2. The CDR3 sequence is 15 residues long. Germline loops: CDR1 MNHEY, CDR2 SMNVEV (reference sequence). Trimming at V came to 6 bases and at J to 9 bases, leaving 7 bases not matched to a gene. CDR3 nucleotide sequence: TGTGCCAGCAGGACGACTAGCGGGGGGGCCGGTGAGCAGTTCTTC. Its translation is CASRTTSGGAGEQFF.

V usage is TRBV5-6 and J usage is TRBJ2-1; TRBD1 is a possible D gene (6 bases). V was trimmed by 2 bases and J by 2 bases, leaving 17 bases between them. This CDR3 comprises 17 residues. The germline gives CDR1 SGHDT, CDR2 YYEEEE. CDR3 sequence: CASSFPDRFGPYNEQFF. CDR3 nucleotide sequence: TGTGCCAGCAGCTTCCCAGACAGGTTCGGCCCCTACAATGAGCAGTTCTTC.

This clone was counted once. This rearrangement joins TRBV5-6 to TRBJ2-2; no firm D call. The CDR3 sequence is 12 residues long. Trimming took off 0 bases at V and 7 bases at J, with 4 bases between the two ends. Per the germline V gene, CDR1 is SGHDT and CDR2 is YYEEEE. CDR3 region: CASSLGDGELFF. In nucleotides, the CDR3 is TGTGCCAGCAGCTTGGGTGACGGGGAGCTGTTTTTT.

The CDR3 loop is CASSVAGTEGLGRKFF. CDR3 in DNA: TGTGCCAGCAGTGTCGCCGGGACGGAAGGCTTAGGGCGAAAGTTCTTC. This rearrangement joins TRBV6-2 or TRBV6-3 to TRBJ2-1, with D tentatively TRBD1 or TRBD2 (5 bases each). CDR1 is MNHEY and CDR2 is SVGEGT in the germline V gene. Trimming left V 5 bases short and J 14 bases short, with 28 bases between. The CDR3 is made up of 16 amino acids.

The chain combines TRBV7-2 with TRBJ2-7, with 10 bases identical to TRBD2. Trimming at V came to 3 bases and at J to 1 base, leaving 6 bases not matched to a gene. Germline loops: CDR1 SGHTA, CDR2 FQGNSA. The CDR3 covers 16 residues. The CDR3 protein is CASSFSSGGLSYEQYF. CDR3 bases: TGTGCCAGCAGCTTTTCTAGCGGGGGCCTTTCCTACGAGCAGTACTTC.

CDR3 coding DNA: TGTGCCAGCAGCTTGCAACTCCCGGGACAGGGGTACGAGCAGTACTTC. Translated: CASSLQLPGQGYEQYF. The genes are TRBV5-6 and TRBJ2-7; 10 bases agree with TRBD1. V lost 1 base, J lost 4 bases, and 8 bases stayed unmatched. Germline CDR1 SGHDT, CDR2 YYEEEE. CDR3 size: 16 residues.

This rearrangement joins TRBV5-4 to TRBJ2-1; D ambiguous. Per germline, CDR1 SGHNT and CDR2 YYREEE (reference sequence). V dropped 4 bases and J dropped 3 bases, with 8 bases sitting between them. The CDR3 totals 13 residues. The CDR3 is CASSPRFYNEQFF. As DNA, the CDR3 is TGTGCCAGCAGCCCTCGGTTCTACAATGAGCAGTTCTTC.

V is TRBV25-1 and J is TRBJ2-1; 9 nucleotides line up with TRBD1. The length of the CDR3 is 14 residues. V trimming: 1 base; J trimming: 6 bases; junction bases outside the gene matches: 1. Germline V gives CDR1 MGHDK, CDR2 SYGVNS. The CDR3 sequence: CASSELTGGNEQFF. As DNA, the CDR3 is TGTGCCAGCAGTGAATTGACAGGGGGCAATGAGCAGTTCTTC.

The V gene is TRBV27, the J gene TRBJ2-2, with 11 positions matching TRBD2. The V gene's germline CDR1 is MNHEY and CDR2 SMNVEV (reference sequence). CDR3 length: 17 amino acids. With 4 bases clipped from V and 0 bases from J, the junction kept 4 bases outside the gene matches. DNA for the CDR3: TGTGCCAGCAGTTGGAGACTAGCGGGGACGAACACCGGGGAGCTGTTTTTT. This translates into CASSWRLAGTNTGELFF.

The V call is TRBV3-1 (or the pseudogene TRBV3-2), the J call TRBJ2-7; D gene unclear. V was cut by 2 bases and J by 2 bases, with 13 bases left in between. From germline, CDR1 is LGHDT and CDR2 YNNKEL (reference sequence). The CDR3 contains 15 residues. The CDR3 DNA reads as TGTGCCAGCAGCCAAAACCAACGGGCCCCCTACGAGCAGTACTTC. Encoded protein: CASSQNQRAPYEQYF.

The chain recombines TRBV6-2 or TRBV6-3 with TRBJ2-2, with 9 nucleotides matching TRBD2. The CDR3 runs to 16 residues. Germline V gives CDR1 MNHEY, CDR2 SVGEGT. Trimming removed 4 bases from V and 4 bases from J; junction bases left unmatched: 7. CDR3 loop: CASSFRLAGFTGELFF. As DNA, the CDR3 is TGTGCCAGCAGTTTCCGGCTAGCGGGATTCACCGGGGAGCTGTTTTTT.

This rearrangement joins TRBV4-3 to TRBJ2-1, with TRBD2 matching over 7 bases. The germline V gene has CDR1 LGHNA and CDR2 YSLEER. The J segment lost 9 bases and the V segment lost 5 bases, leaving 16 bases of the junction unmatched. The CDR3 consists of 16 residues. The CDR3 bases are TGCGCCAGCAGCAGGGAATGGGACTATCTTACAACTGAGCAGTTCTTC. Amino acid sequence: CASSREWDYLTTEQFF.

The rearrangement links TRBV27 to TRBJ1-1; D is uncertain. CDR1 and CDR2 (germline): MNHEY, SMNVEV (reference sequence). V was pared by 11 bases and J by 6 bases, with 16 bases between. There are 12 residues in the CDR3. The CDR3 spells CAPRELVPEAFF. In nucleotides, the CDR3 is TGTGCCCCTCGTGAGTTGGTACCTGAAGCTTTCTTT.

The CDR3 DNA reads TGTGCCAGCAGCTTGGTCTTGTGGACTCCGAACACCGGGGAGCTGTTTTTT. Amino acids: CASSLVLWTPNTGELFF. The gene calls are TRBV7-8 and TRBJ2-2, with a tentative D call TRBD2 (5 bases). CDR3 length: 17 amino acids. The ends were cut back, 3 bases at V and 0 bases at J, with 14 bases in the middle. The germline V gene encodes CDR1 SGHVS and CDR2 FQNEAQ.

This clone came up many times. The gene calls are TRBV4-1 and TRBJ2-6, with 7 nucleotides matching TRBD2. Trimming cost V 1 base and J 4 bases; bases outside gene matches: 4. Germline V lookup: CDR1 MGHRA, CDR2 YSYEKL. The length of the CDR3 is 16 residues. The CDR3 nucleotides are TGCGCCAGCAGCCAAGCGACTAGCACGGGGGCCAACGTCCTGACTTTC. It specifies CASSQATSTGANVLTF.

The rearrangement uses TRBV30 and TRBJ1-2, with D possibly TRBD1 on 5 matching bases. The CDR3 extends over 12 amino acids. CDR1 is GTSNPN, CDR2 SVGIG, per germline (reference sequence). V lost 0 bases and J 14 bases, leaving 16 bases between the germline ends. The CDR3 coding sequence is TGTGCCTGGAGTGTAGGGGATACCTTTTCTACCTTC. Translation gives CAWSVGDTFSTF.

The rearrangement links TRBV14 to TRBJ1-2; a weak D match, TRBD1 (6 bases). From germline, CDR1 is SGHDN and CDR2 FVKESK. The V and J ends lost 8 bases and 4 bases respectively, with 29 bases between them. This CDR3 region has 18 residues. The CDR3 sequence is CASGGGRPSLNLPYGYTF. In nucleotides, the CDR3 is TGTGCCAGCGGGGGGGGCCGACCCAGCCTCAACCTACCCTATGGCTACACCTTC. The entire variable domain, with the rest obtained from reference TRBV14 and TRBJ1-2, is as follows: EAGVTQFPSHSVIEKGQTVTLRCDPISGHDNLYWYRRVMGKEIKFLLHFVKESKQDESGMPNNRFLAERTGGTYSTLKVQPAELEDSGVYFCASGGGRPSLNLPYGYTFGSGTRLTVV.

This chain uses TRBV30 with TRBJ2-2; D unresolved. Deletions cut 1 base from V and 3 bases from J, with 3 bases between. The CDR3 runs 12 residues. Per germline, CDR1 GTSNPN and CDR2 SVGIG (reference sequence). The CDR3 DNA reads as TGTGCCTGGAGTGGAGACACCGGGGAGCTGTTTTTT. This encodes CAWSGDTGELFF.

This rearrangement joins TRBV9 to TRBJ2-7, with D tentatively TRBD2 (5 bases). Trimming shortened V by 1 base and J by 2 bases, and 16 bases separated the two germline ends. CDR3 length: 16 amino acids. CDR1 and CDR2 (germline): SGDLS, YYNGEE. The CDR3 loop reads CASSVLSGFPPYEQYF. In DNA form, the CDR3 reads TGTGCCAGCAGCGTACTCTCGGGGTTTCCCCCCTACGAGCAGTACTTC.

This clone has just one count. The chain recombines TRBV9 with TRBJ2-1; 8 bases align to TRBD1. J lost 7 bases, V lost 0 bases, and 9 bases had no gene match. Germline CDR1 reads SGDLS; CDR2 reads YYNGEE. The CDR3 extends over 16 amino acids. The CDR3 loop is CASSVEGQGALNEQFF. The CDR3 nucleotides are TGTGCCAGCAGCGTAGAGGGGCAGGGGGCATTGAATGAGCAGTTCTTC.

The chain couples TRBV12-3 or TRBV12-4 to TRBJ1-1, with unresolved D. The V and J ends lost 2 bases and 6 bases respectively, with 10 bases between them. The CDR3 sequence is 13 residues long. CDR3 region: CASSLRPFAEAFF. Here the CDR3 DNA reads TGTGCCAGCAGTTTACGTCCATTCGCTGAAGCTTTCTTT.

This chain uses TRBV19 with TRBJ1-5, with D unclear. Trimming left V 4 bases short and J 7 bases short, with 11 bases between. The CDR3 consists of 13 residues. CDR1 is LNHDA, CDR2 SQIVND, per germline (reference sequence). DNA of the CDR3: TGTGCCAGTAGTAACGAGGTAGGGCAGCCCCAGCATTTT. Translation gives CASSNEVGQPQHF.

The rearrangement uses TRBV7-2 and TRBJ1-1; TRBD1 aligns across 7 bases. Germline assignment: CDR1 SGHTA and CDR2 FQGNSA. After removal of 4 bases from V and 4 bases from J, the junction contained 15 bases not matched to a gene. The CDR3 covers 17 residues. CDR3 DNA: TGTGCCAGCAGCTCAAGAGGGTTTTGGCAGGGGGGCACTGAAGCTTTCTTT. Amino acid sequence: CASSSRGFWQGGTEAFF.